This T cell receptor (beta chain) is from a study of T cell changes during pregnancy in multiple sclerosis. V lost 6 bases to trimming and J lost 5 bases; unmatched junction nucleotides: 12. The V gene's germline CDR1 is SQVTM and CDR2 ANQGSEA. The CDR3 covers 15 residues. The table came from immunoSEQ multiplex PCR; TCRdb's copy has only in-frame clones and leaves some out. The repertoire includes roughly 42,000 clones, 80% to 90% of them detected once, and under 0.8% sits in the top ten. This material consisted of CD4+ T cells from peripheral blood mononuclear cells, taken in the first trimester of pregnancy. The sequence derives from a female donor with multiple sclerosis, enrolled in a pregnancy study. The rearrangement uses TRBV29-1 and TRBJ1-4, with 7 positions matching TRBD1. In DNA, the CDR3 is TGCAGCGTCTCCTTGGTAGGACAGGTCAATGAAAAACTGTTTTTT. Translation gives CSVSLVGQVNEKLFF. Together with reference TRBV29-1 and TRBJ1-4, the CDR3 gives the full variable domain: SAVISQKPSRDICQRGTSLTIQCQVDSQVTMMFWYRQQPGQSLTLIATANQGSEATYESGFVIDKFPISRPNLTFSTLTVSNMSPEDSSIYLCSVSLVGQVNEKLFFGSGTQLSVL.